Shown below are 21 T cell receptor beta chains from a single sample sequenced in a study of T cell changes during pregnancy in multiple sclerosis. This table comes from immunoSEQ multiplex PCR, and its TCRdb copy is limited to in-frame clones, with some not included. The top ten clones hold about 4.9% of a sample with tens of thousands of clones, about 92% of them seen once. Here the sequenced sample was peripheral blood, taken in the first trimester of pregnancy. The receptor set was obtained from a female donor in good health, enrolled as a control in a pregnancy study.

The V and J genes are TRBV10-3 and TRBJ2-1; D gene ambiguous. CDR3 size: 11 residues. Trimming removed 4 bases from V and 9 bases from J, with 7 bases in between. Per the germline V gene, CDR1 is ENHRY and CDR2 is SYGVKD. In DNA form, the CDR3 reads TGTGCCATCAGTGGCCTACGTGAGCAGTTCTTC. This codes for CAISGLREQFF.

This chain uses TRBV10-2 with TRBJ1-6; D uncertain. The germline V gene has CDR1 WSHSY and CDR2 SAAADI. Between the trimmed V and J ends, which lost 3 bases and 6 bases, there was a span of 12 bases. CDR3 length: 15 amino acids. CDR3 nucleotide sequence: TGCGCCAGCAGTGACCGGCAGGTCCTTAATTCACCCCTCCACTTT. Its translation: CASSDRQVLNSPLHF.

The chain has TRBV30 and TRBJ2-1, with 12 positions matching TRBD2. Germline trimming cut 1 base from V and 4 bases from J; bases unmatched to any gene: 2. The germline V gene encodes CDR1 GTSNPN and CDR2 SVGIG (reference sequence). The CDR3 totals 15 residues. CDR3 nucleotides: TGTGCCTGGAGTGGGACTAGCGGGACTTACAATGAGCAGTTCTTC. Protein sequence: CAWSGTSGTYNEQFF. The full variable domain, completed using reference TRBV30 and TRBJ2-1, is SQTIHQWPATLVQPVGSPLSLECTVEGTSNPNLYWYRQAAGRGLQLLFYSVGIGQISSEVPQNLSASRPQDRQFILSSKKLLLSDSGFYLCAWSGTSGTYNEQFFGPGTRLTVL.

CDR3: CASSQLKGNTIYF. The CDR3 DNA reads as TGTGCCAGCAGTCAACTCAAGGGAAACACCATATATTTT. The chain joins TRBV6-5 to TRBJ1-3; D is unclear. This CDR3 has 13 residues. With 5 bases removed from V and 4 bases from J, the gap between germline ends came to 9 bases. Germline CDR1 MNHEY, CDR2 SVGAGI.

The chain uses TRBV18 and TRBJ2-1, with TRBD1 matching over 8 bases. J was trimmed by 0 bases and V by 3 bases; bases with no gene match: 19. Germline-derived CDR1 and CDR2 are KGHSH and LQKENI. This CDR3 is built from 21 residues. CDR3 sequence (DNA): TGTGCCAGCTCACCCTCACCCCGGGACAGGCAACCCCCTTACTCCTACAATGAGCAGTTCTTC. Translated: CASSPSPRDRQPPYSYNEQFF.

CDR3 region: CAWARGQETQYF. The DNA for the CDR3 is TGTGCCTGGGCGCGAGGGCAAGAGACCCAGTACTTC. V usage is TRBV30 and J usage is TRBJ2-5, with a weak D call TRBD2 (5 bases). V lost 5 bases to trimming and J lost 2 bases, with 9 bases between them. This CDR3 has 12 residues. Per germline, CDR1 GTSNPN and CDR2 SVGIG (reference sequence).

The CDR3 bases are TGTGCCAGCAGCAAACAGGGTGATACGCAGTATTTT. As protein: CASSKQGDTQYF. This chain joins TRBV5-8 and TRBJ2-3; a possible D gene is TRBD1 (6 bases). Trimming took 4 bases from V and 6 from J, leaving 9 bases between them. The CDR3 is made up of 12 amino acids. CDR1 and CDR2 from the germline V gene are SGHTS and YDEGEE.

This CDR3 reads CASSEAPGPQGETQYF. CDR3 coding DNA: TGTGCCAGCAGTGAAGCTCCCGGACCGCAGGGGGAGACCCAGTACTTC. The chain is built from TRBV2 and TRBJ2-5; D perhaps matches TRBD1 (6 bases). V gave up 0 bases and J gave up 5 bases, with 16 bases separating them. Germline V CDR1 and CDR2: SNHLY, FYNNEI. The CDR3 covers 16 residues. Based on the CDR3 plus reference TRBV2 and TRBJ2-5, the full variable domain is EPEVTQTPSHQVTQMGQEVILRCVPISNHLYFYWYRQILGQKVEFLVSFYNNEISEKSEIFDDQFSVERPDGSNFTLKIRSTKLEDSAMYFCASSEAPGPQGETQYFGPGTRLLVL.

This clone is termed medium-sized. The rearrangement links TRBV7-8 to TRBJ2-7; 9 nucleotides agree with TRBD1. CDR1 is SGHVS, CDR2 FQNEAQ, per germline. CDR3 length equals 13 residues. J was trimmed by 2 bases and V by 7 bases; bases with no gene match: 3. The CDR3 protein is CASTWDRAYEQYF. The CDR3 DNA follows: TGTGCCAGCACCTGGGACAGGGCCTACGAGCAGTACTTC.

The V gene is TRBV6-1, the J gene TRBJ1-2; 7 bases align to TRBD1. V was pared by 2 bases and J by 8 bases, with 11 bases of the junction left unmatched. CDR1 and CDR2 (germline): MNHNS, SASEGT. The CDR3 sequence is 15 residues long. In DNA form, the CDR3 reads TGTGCCAGCAGTGAATGGGTCACAGGGGATGGGGGCTACACCTTC. Translating gives CASSEWVTGDGGYTF.

The chain has TRBV5-1 and TRBJ2-5, with 7 bases that match TRBD2. The DNA matches TRBJ2-7 better at its end, which makes the J call doubtful. This CDR3 contains 14 residues. Germline CDR1 reads SGHRS; CDR2 reads YFSETQ. The CDR3 bases are TGCGCCAGCAGCCCCGGGGAGGGTCCCTACGAGCAGTACTTC. Residues: CASSPGEGPYEQYF.

The chain uses TRBV4-1 and TRBJ1-2, with a weak D call TRBD1 (6 bases). The V gene lost 1 base and the J gene lost 8 bases, with 11 bases spanning the gap. Germline CDR1 and CDR2: MGHRA and YSYEKL. The CDR3 totals 13 residues. The CDR3 here is CASSQGQDRGYTF. For the CDR3, the DNA is TGCGCCAGCAGCCAAGGACAGGACCGGGGCTACACCTTC.

The rearrangement links TRBV2 to TRBJ2-2; possible D gene TRBD1, 5 bases. The germline V gene encodes CDR1 SNHLY and CDR2 FYNNEI. The CDR3 is 15 amino acids. The V gene lost 2 bases and the J gene lost 4 bases, with 11 bases spanning the gap. The CDR3 loop reads CASSEQTVSTGELFF. The CDR3 bases are TGTGCCAGCAGTGAACAGACAGTATCCACCGGGGAGCTGTTTTTT.

This sequence joins TRBV19 and TRBJ2-3; 9 nucleotides line up with TRBD2. The germline V gene has CDR1 LNHDA and CDR2 SQIVND (reference sequence). V was pared by 3 bases and J by 2 bases, with 6 bases of the junction left unmatched. The CDR3 is 16 residues long. This CDR3 reads CASSIRLAATTDTQYF. The CDR3 nucleotides are TGTGCCAGTAGTATCCGACTAGCGGCAACCACAGATACGCAGTATTTT.

The CDR3 protein is CASSFSYNEQFF. For the CDR3, the DNA is TGTGCCAGCAGCTTCAGCTACAATGAGCAGTTCTTC. The genes are TRBV7-9 and TRBJ2-1; unclear D gene. The CDR3 extends over 12 amino acids. CDR1 SEHNR and CDR2 FQNEAQ come from the germline V gene (reference sequence). Trimming pared 3 bases from V and 3 bases from J, leaving 3 bases between.

The gene calls are TRBV9 and TRBJ2-5, with 7 bases matching TRBD2. Germline trimming cut 1 base from V and 3 bases from J; bases unmatched to any gene: 3. Per germline, CDR1 SGDLS and CDR2 YYNGEE. This CDR3 spans 14 amino acids. The CDR3, as DNA: TGTGCCAGCAGCGTAATGAGCGGGAAAGAGACCCAGTACTTC. Translated, it gives CASSVMSGKETQYF.

V gene TRBV7-2 combines with J gene TRBJ1-1; D is ambiguous. The CDR3 sequence is 14 residues long. The germline CDR1 and CDR2 sequences are SGHTA and FQGNSA. V was pared by 5 bases and J by 6 bases, with 16 bases between. The CDR3 nucleotides read TGTGCCAGCAGCCGCAGTGCCCACCCTCCTGAAGCTTTCTTT. As protein: CASSRSAHPPEAFF.

This chain connects TRBV4-3 to TRBJ2-1, with TRBD2 matching over 7 bases. Germline CDR1 LGHNA, CDR2 YSLEER. The CDR3 has 13 residues. Losses at the gene ends were 1 base for V and 9 bases for J; bases not matched to a gene: 3. The CDR3 here is CASSQVGGGEQFF. The DNA of the CDR3 is TGCGCCAGCAGCCAAGTTGGCGGGGGTGAGCAGTTCTTC.

The V and J genes are TRBV9 and TRBJ2-1; 9 positions match TRBD1. V lost 4 bases, J lost 2 bases, and 7 bases stayed unmatched. CDR1 is SGDLS and CDR2 is YYNGEE in the germline V gene. The CDR3 has 16 amino acids. CDR3 nucleotide sequence: TGTGCCAGCAGCTCCACCAGGACAGGGGCCTACAATGAGCAGTTCTTC. The encoded protein is CASSSTRTGAYNEQFF.

In this sample, this clone turned up a few times. This chain links TRBV7-9 with TRBJ1-6; possibly TRBD1 for D (5 bases). CDR1 is SEHNR and CDR2 is FQNEAQ in the germline V gene (reference sequence). The CDR3 is 13 amino acids. Trimming took 4 bases from V and 14 from J, leaving 15 bases between them. The CDR3 loop reads CASSSPGGEALHF. Written as DNA, the CDR3 is TGTGCCAGCAGCTCCCCGGGGGGTGAGGCCCTCCACTTT. Complete variable domain (other parts from reference TRBV7-9 and TRBJ1-6): DTGVSQNPRHKITKRGQNVTFRCDPISEHNRLYWYRQTLGQGPEFLTYFQNEAQLEKSRLLSDRFSAERPKGSFSTLEIQRTEQGDSAMYLCASSSPGGEALHFGNGTRLTVT.

The gene calls are TRBV11-2 and TRBJ1-1; D possibly corresponds to TRBD1 (5 bases). The CDR3 spans 14 residues. The V gene's germline CDR1 is SGHAT and CDR2 FQNNGV. Deletions cut 1 base from V and 4 bases from J, with 10 bases between. The DNA of the CDR3 is TGTGCCAGCAGCTTAGGCAGGGTAGGCACTGAAGCTTTCTTT. Translated: CASSLGRVGTEAFF.